These T cell receptor beta chains were read from a single sample in a study of shared clonotypes between healthy human individuals. Here immunoSEQ multiplex PCR was the method, and the copy in TCRdb shows in-frame clones only, minus some. The table includes 2 million to 2.5 million clones, 92% detected once. Source material: naive CD4+ T cells from PBMCs. The receptors were gathered from a man younger than 30 in good health. Some clones in this sample may be carry-over from other donors' samples. The CDR3 runs from the conserved cysteine through the conserved F or W. The order of the fields is CDR3 protein, V gene.

cdr3_aa: CASRVGGAIYNEQFF
v_call: TRBV28

cdr3_aa: CASSSLIPGTEAFF
v_call: TRBV7-9

cdr3_aa: CASSPTGRGETQYF
v_call: TRBV19

cdr3_aa: CASRPRDRGGEQYF
v_call: TRBV28

cdr3_aa: CASSVDGSTDTQYF
v_call: TRBV2

cdr3_aa: CASRKIGRDTEAFF
v_call: TRBV7-9

cdr3_aa: CASRSGGVQETQYF
v_call: TRBV5-4

cdr3_aa: CASSLTWTPQETQYF
v_call: TRBV7-3

cdr3_aa: CASSLTAKETQYF
v_call: TRBV7-8

cdr3_aa: CASSDLAGSSYEQYF
v_call: TRBV28

cdr3_aa: CASSLAKGGGTNTEAFF
v_call: TRBV5-1

cdr3_aa: CASSPFTGRIEETQYF
v_call: TRBV5-1

cdr3_aa: CSVEALQETQYF
v_call: TRBV29-1

cdr3_aa: CASSKQGAVAAFF
v_call: TRBV6-5

cdr3_aa: CASSSAGGLSSGNTIYF
v_call: TRBV9

cdr3_aa: CASSLPTDIYEQYF
v_call: TRBV5-1

cdr3_aa: CASSFMDRDHQPQHF
v_call: TRBV5-6

cdr3_aa: CASSPEGFIQYF
v_call: TRBV18

cdr3_aa: CASSLVPTETYGYTF
v_call: TRBV5-1

cdr3_aa: CASSQGLAGGPGSYNEQFF
v_call: TRBV14

cdr3_aa: CASSLAGDVGEQYF
v_call: TRBV28

cdr3_aa: CASSLRLAGSNTGELFF
v_call: TRBV28

cdr3_aa: CASSLGPLGGYGYTF
v_call: TRBV7-6

cdr3_aa: CASSASVYTEAFF
v_call: TRBV9

cdr3_aa: CASSEIVYEQYF
v_call: TRBV6-1

cdr3_aa: CASTPGGAGQLGYTF
v_call: TRBV7-2

cdr3_aa: CASSSWREGRGTGELFF
v_call: TRBV27

cdr3_aa: CASSRRAGERWNEQFF
v_call: TRBV27

cdr3_aa: CASSPPEVSEQYF
v_call: TRBV9

cdr3_aa: CASRLGDISSEAFF
v_call: TRBV6-1

cdr3_aa: CASSPYRQGSTDTQYF
v_call: TRBV18

cdr3_aa: CASSLYRQGASYEQYF
v_call: TRBV7-2

cdr3_aa: CASRSRPGQGAQTNTGELFF
v_call: TRBV5-1

cdr3_aa: CASSRTGSIAEQYF
v_call: TRBV2

cdr3_aa: CASSPRSYNEQFF
v_call: TRBV9

cdr3_aa: CASSPYSGAGTGELFF
v_call: TRBV7-3

cdr3_aa: CAIGTSEQETQYF
v_call: TRBV10-3

cdr3_aa: CASRSGPLVGDYGYTF
v_call: TRBV28

cdr3_aa: CASSPEPGDEKLFF
v_call: TRBV5-4

cdr3_aa: CASSPGGLGYGYTF
v_call: TRBV7-8

cdr3_aa: CASSQTTSGLTQYF
v_call: TRBV7-2

cdr3_aa: CATSRDRRNYEQYF
v_call: TRBV15